The rows below give T cell receptor beta chains drawn from one sample of a study of blood T cell repertoires in COVID-19. The protocol was immunoSEQ multiplex PCR, while the TCRdb copy is restricted to in-frame clones and leaves out a portion. This sample yields 150,000 to 200,000 clones, of which around 86% are seen a single time; roughly 8.2% belongs to the top ten. The material sequenced was peripheral blood. The origin of the receptors is a man in his sixties with acute or convalescent COVID-19. The CDR3 runs from the conserved cysteine through the conserved F or W. A D gene is named only where the DNA matches it firmly. Clone sizes are given selectively: once, few, many, or a class where the clone is expanded.

cdr3_aa,cdr3_nt,d_call,clone_size,j_call,v_call
CASSESRGRGAEAFF,TGCGCCAGCAGTGAGTCTAGAGGGCGGGGGGCTGAAGCTTTCTTT,.,.,TRBJ1-1,TRBV10-1
CATSPYPRGQPDTQYF,TGTGCCACCAGTCCTTACCCCAGGGGGCAGCCAGATACGCAGTATTTT,TRBD1,.,TRBJ2-3,TRBV24-1
CASSVAGTGVETQYF,TGTGCCAGCAGCGTAGCTGGCACAGGGGTAGAGACCCAGTACTTC,TRBD1,.,TRBJ2-5,TRBV9
CASSFVTGGPEQYF,TGTGCCAGCAGTTTCGTGACGGGAGGGCCCGAGCAGTACTTC,TRBD2,.,TRBJ2-7,TRBV27
CARSSNILAGAPTDTQYF,TGTGCCAGAAGCTCCAATATACTAGCGGGAGCCCCTACAGATACGCAGTATTTT,TRBD2,.,TRBJ2-3,TRBV5-3
CATSRTLGRNTEAFF,TGTGCCACCTCTCGGACATTAGGAAGGAACACTGAAGCTTTCTTT,.,few,TRBJ1-1,TRBV28
CASSPQTGVGYTF,TGCGCCAGCAGCCCGCAGACGGGGGTCGGCTACACCTTC,.,.,TRBJ1-2,TRBV5-1
CASTRTRGTYGYTF,TGTGCCAGTACCAGGACAAGGGGTACCTATGGCTACACCTTC,.,.,TRBJ1-2,TRBV19
CASSPTGGAQHF,TGTGCCAGCAGCCCGACAGGGGGCGCCCAGCATTTT,TRBD1,.,TRBJ1-5,TRBV7-6
CASSAQGEPGNTIYF,TGTGCCAGCAGTGCACAGGGAGAACCTGGAAACACCATATATTTT,.,.,TRBJ1-3,TRBV27
CASSDMRAGELFF,TGTGCCAGCAGTGACATGCGGGCCGGGGAGCTGTTTTTT,.,.,TRBJ2-2,TRBV12-3/TRBV12-4
CASRVSGNTGELFF,TGTGCCAGTAGGGTTAGCGGCAACACCGGGGAGCTGTTTTTT,.,.,TRBJ2-2,TRBV19
CSVAQGGVNIQYF,TGCAGCGTGGCACAGGGGGGTGTAAACATTCAGTACTTC,TRBD1,.,TRBJ2-4,TRBV29-1
CASSFRTSGRGYEQYF,TGTGCCAGCAGTTTCAGGACTAGCGGGAGAGGGTACGAGCAGTACTTC,TRBD2,.,TRBJ2-7,TRBV27
CASSPGGNYGYTF,TGCGCCAGCAGCCCCGGGGGGAACTATGGCTACACCTTC,.,.,TRBJ1-2,TRBV5-1
CASSLDGSYGYTF,TGTGCCAGCAGTCTAGACGGGTCCTATGGCTACACCTTC,.,.,TRBJ1-2,TRBV6-5
CASTLGGTNEQFF,TGTGCCAGCACCCTCGGGGGGACTAATGAGCAGTTCTTC,TRBD2,.,TRBJ2-1,TRBV11-2
CASSRDRVYEQYF,TGCGCCAGCAGCCGGGACAGGGTCTACGAGCAGTACTTC,TRBD1,once,TRBJ2-7,TRBV23-1
CASSLEGQTSYNEQFF,TGCGCCAGCAGCTTGGAAGGACAGACCTCCTACAATGAGCAGTTCTTC,.,.,TRBJ2-1,TRBV5-1
CASSRAGRGTEAFF,TGTGCCAGCAGCCGGGCAGGAAGGGGCACTGAAGCTTTCTTT,.,few,TRBJ1-1,TRBV14
CASPWPGGSDEQYF,TGTGCCAGCCCATGGCCAGGGGGTAGTGACGAGCAGTACTTC,TRBD1,.,TRBJ2-7,TRBV6-6
CASSLFPSGSQSYNEQFF,TGCGCCAGCAGCTTGTTCCCTAGCGGGAGCCAGTCCTACAATGAGCAGTTCTTC,TRBD2,.,TRBJ2-1,TRBV5-1
CASSGTSGSPYEQYF,TGTGCCAGCAGTGGGACTAGCGGGAGCCCCTACGAGCAGTACTTC,TRBD2,.,TRBJ2-7,TRBV27
CASSYRTGEAFF,TGTGCCAGCAGTTACAGGACAGGGGAAGCTTTCTTT,TRBD1,.,TRBJ1-1,TRBV6-5
CASRAGTSSGELFF,TGCGCCAGCCGGGCGGGGACCTCGTCCGGGGAGCTGTTTTTT,.,.,TRBJ2-2,TRBV5-1
CATSDPVRETQYF,TGTGCCACCAGTGATCCGGTCCGGGAGACCCAGTACTTC,.,few,TRBJ2-5,TRBV24-1
CASSSPPPGLALATSHYEQYF,TGTGCCAGCAGCTCCCCCCCGCCGGGACTAGCGTTAGCTACTTCACACTACGAGCAGTACTTC,.,.,TRBJ2-7,TRBV21-1
CASSLVAGGSYGYTF,TGTGCCAGCAGCTTGGTAGCAGGGGGCAGCTATGGCTACACCTTC,TRBD1,once,TRBJ1-2,TRBV5-4
CAWSFSAISEGNQPQHF,TGTGCCTGGAGTTTCTCGGCTATCAGCGAGGGCAATCAGCCCCAGCATTTT,.,.,TRBJ1-5,TRBV30
CASSPLVGASIGNTIYF,TGTGCCAGCAGCCCATTGGTGGGGGCTTCTATTGGAAACACCATATATTTT,.,once,TRBJ1-3,TRBV9
CASIRGSRYNEQFF,TGTGCCAGCATTAGGGGGTCCCGCTACAATGAGCAGTTCTTC,.,.,TRBJ2-1,TRBV28
CASRGLAYEQYF,TGTGCCAGCAGGGGACTAGCCTACGAGCAGTACTTC,TRBD2,.,TRBJ2-7,TRBV27
CASSPMTSGAGGTGELFF,TGTGCCAGCAGCCCCATGACTAGCGGGGCTGGGGGCACCGGGGAGCTGTTTTTT,TRBD2,.,TRBJ2-2,TRBV7-6
CASSLRWRGPTEQYF,TGTGCCAGCAGTTTAAGGTGGCGGGGGCCCACTGAGCAGTACTTC,.,.,TRBJ2-7,TRBV27